Listed below are T cell receptor beta chains from one sample, sequenced in a study of blood T cell repertoires in COVID-19. TCRdb's table, derived via immunoSEQ multiplex PCR, lists solely in-frame clones and lacks some. The sample has 320,000 or so clones, around nine tenths seen once. The sequenced material came from PBMCs or T cells enriched from blood (not recorded which). These receptors all come from a man aged 25 to 40 who had recovered from COVID-19. Both conserved end residues are part of each CDR3. A D gene is named only where the DNA matches it firmly. Size values are once, few and many counts, or a class for expanded clones, and some rows have none.

j_gene,d_gene,v_gene,abundance,CDR3aa,CDR3nt
TRBJ2-3,TRBD2,TRBV5-6,once,CASSQGLAGTTDTQYF,TGTGCCAGCAGCCAGGGACTAGCGGGCACCACAGATACGCAGTATTTT
TRBJ2-1,NA,TRBV5-1,NA,CASSFQSESYNEQFF,TGCGCCAGCAGCTTCCAGTCAGAATCTTACAATGAGCAGTTCTTC
TRBJ2-7,TRBD2,TRBV28,NA,CASSFALAGTTYEQYF,TGTGCCAGCAGTTTCGCCCTTGCCGGGACTACCTACGAGCAGTACTTC
TRBJ1-1,TRBD1,TRBV6-5,NA,CASSYRTGSNTEAFF,TGTGCCAGCAGTTACCGGACAGGGTCGAACACTGAAGCTTTCTTT
TRBJ2-2,TRBD2,TRBV27,NA,CASSLSGEGTGELFF,TGTGCCAGCAGTTTATCCGGGGAGGGCACCGGGGAGCTGTTTTTT
TRBJ1-1,NA,TRBV7-3,few,CASSHDRTSEAFF,TGTGCCAGCAGCCATGACAGGACTAGCGAAGCTTTCTTT
TRBJ2-1,TRBD1,TRBV19,NA,CASSWGQGARVEQFF,TGTGCCAGTAGTTGGGGACAGGGGGCGAGGGTTGAGCAGTTCTTC
TRBJ1-1,TRBD1,TRBV3-1/TRBV3-2,NA,CASSRSGGQKNTEAFF,TGTGCCAGCAGCCGATCAGGGGGACAAAAGAACACTGAAGCTTTCTTT
TRBJ2-7,NA,TRBV19,NA,CASSFGSGYEQYF,NA
TRBJ1-1,TRBD1,TRBV6-6,NA,CASRDRETEAFF,TGTGCCAGCAGAGACAGGGAGACTGAAGCTTTCTTT
TRBJ2-1,TRBD1,TRBV4-1,NA,CASSQAGQGRFEQFF,TGCGCCAGCAGCCAAGCGGGACAGGGTCGGTTTGAGCAGTTCTTC
TRBJ1-4,NA,TRBV11-2,NA,CASSAIRQANEKLFF,TGTGCCAGCAGCGCGATTCGCCAGGCTAATGAAAAACTGTTTTTT
TRBJ1-1,NA,TRBV6-4,once,CASSDLPGGRAFF,TGTGCCAGCAGTGACCTGCCGGGAGGGAGGGCTTTCTTT
TRBJ1-3,NA,TRBV30,NA,CAWSVGVSGNTIYF,TGTGCCTGGAGTGTAGGGGTCTCTGGAAACACCATATATTTT
TRBJ1-6,NA,TRBV21-1,NA,CASSKGSSSYNSPLHF,TGTGCCAGCAGCAAGGGCTCAAGCTCCTATAATTCACCCCTCCACTTT
TRBJ2-3,TRBD2,TRBV7-8,NA,CASSFQGRGGADTQYF,TGTGCCAGCAGCTTCCAAGGGCGCGGGGGGGCCGATACGCAGTATTTT
TRBJ2-2,TRBD1,TRBV3-1/TRBV3-2,NA,CASSRQGTGELFF,TGTGCCAGCAGCCGACAGGGAACCGGGGAGCTGTTTTTT
TRBJ2-7,NA,TRBV21-1,once,CAERYEQYF,TGTGCCGAGCGGTACGAGCAGTACTTC
TRBJ2-5,TRBD2,TRBV24-1,NA,CATSDPGLAGGQETQYF,TGTGCCACCAGTGACCCCGGACTAGCGGGGGGACAAGAGACCCAGTACTTC
TRBJ1-2,NA,TRBV21-1,NA,CASSKQGTGLANYGYTF,TGTGCCAGCAGCAAGCAGGGGACAGGACTAGCTAACTATGGCTACACCTTC
TRBJ2-7,TRBD1,TRBV9,once,CASSVGQGEYEQYF,TGTGCCAGCAGCGTAGGACAGGGGGAGTACGAGCAGTACTTC
TRBJ2-3,TRBD2,TRBV28,once,CASSLSSGGRQYF,TGTGCCAGCAGTTTGTCTAGCGGGGGAAGGCAGTATTTT
TRBJ2-7,TRBD1,TRBV9,NA,CASSEGTGPPTYEQYF,TGTGCCAGCAGCGAGGGGACAGGCCCACCTACCTACGAGCAGTACTTC
TRBJ2-7,TRBD2,TRBV10-3,NA,CAISGGGGGASYEQYF,TGTGCCATCAGTGGTGGCGGGGGAGGGGCCTCCTACGAGCAGTACTTC
TRBJ2-5,NA,TRBV7-9,NA,CASSRRQVWETQYF,TGTGCCAGCAGCCGCCGACAGGTTTGGGAGACCCAGTACTTC
TRBJ2-1,TRBD1,TRBV14,once,CASSPRTGYNEQFF,TGTGCCAGCAGCCCCCGGACAGGGTACAATGAGCAGTTCTTC
TRBJ1-1,NA,TRBV5-1,NA,CASSLAQGTEAFF,TGCGCCAGCAGCTTGGCCCAGGGAACTGAAGCTTTCTTT
TRBJ1-2,TRBD1,TRBV5-1,NA,CASKGQGSNYGYTF,TGCGCCAGCAAAGGACAGGGGTCTAACTATGGCTACACCTTC
TRBJ1-5,NA,TRBV30,NA,CAWSYRDSGNQPQHF,TGTGCCTGGAGTTACAGGGATTCAGGCAATCAGCCCCAGCATTTT
TRBJ2-1,TRBD2,TRBV7-2,NA,CASSLGSGGAYNEQFF,TGTGCCAGCAGCTTAGGGAGCGGGGGGGCCTACAATGAGCAGTTCTTC
TRBJ1-2,TRBD1,TRBV5-1,NA,CASSLAAAGGRYGYTF,TGCGCCAGCAGCTTGGCAGCGGCAGGGGGCCGGTATGGCTACACCTTC
TRBJ1-5,NA,TRBV6-1,once,CASSGLQGVSNQPQHF,TGTGCCAGCAGTGGTCTGCAGGGTGTGAGCAATCAGCCCCAGCATTTT
TRBJ2-3,NA,TRBV5-4,NA,CASSFEGTDTQYF,TGTGCCAGCAGCTTCGAGGGCACAGATACGCAGTATTTT
TRBJ1-4,NA,TRBV2,NA,CASRRGGSTNEKLFF,TGTGCCAGCAGGAGGGGGGGCTCAACTAATGAAAAACTGTTTTTT
TRBJ2-2,TRBD2,TRBV5-1,NA,CASSPTILSGANSGELFF,TGCGCCAGCAGCCCGACGATATTAAGCGGGGCCAACTCCGGGGAGCTGTTTTTT
TRBJ2-5,NA,TRBV5-1,NA,CASSQGHSQETQYF,TGCGCCAGCAGCCAAGGACACTCCCAAGAGACCCAGTACTTC
TRBJ1-5,NA,TRBV30,NA,CAWSVGVPGVQPQHF,TGTGCCTGGAGTGTAGGGGTTCCGGGAGTTCAGCCCCAGCATTTT
TRBJ2-1,NA,TRBV4-2,NA,CASSQEGRGQSYNEQFF,TGTGCCAGCAGCCAAGAGGGCAGGGGCCAATCCTACAATGAGCAGTTCTTC
TRBJ1-4,TRBD1,TRBV19,NA,CASTPTGGTTNEKLFF,TGTGCCAGTACGCCCACAGGGGGAACAACTAATGAAAAACTGTTTTTT
TRBJ1-6,TRBD1,TRBV27,NA,CASSLHRGSLHF,TGTGCCAGCAGTTTACACAGGGGGTCCCTCCACTTT
TRBJ2-7,NA,TRBV3-1/TRBV3-2,NA,CASSLGRVYYEQYF,TGTGCCAGCAGCCTTGGGAGAGTTTACTACGAGCAGTACTTC
TRBJ2-5,NA,TRBV5-1,NA,CASSGETQYF,TGCGCCAGCTCGGGGGAGACCCAGTACTTC
TRBJ2-7,NA,TRBV20-1,NA,CSASDSYEQYF,TGCAGTGCTTCGGACAGTTACGAGCAGTACTTC
TRBJ1-3,NA,TRBV14,NA,CASSQAGSVNTIYF,TGTGCCAGCAGCCAAGCAGGGTCGGTAAACACCATATATTTT
TRBJ1-5,NA,TRBV5-4,NA,CASSLGANQPQHF,TGTGCCAGCAGCTTGGGCGCGAATCAGCCCCAGCATTTT
TRBJ1-5,TRBD1,TRBV6-5,NA,CASSTGQPNQPQHF,TGTGCCAGCAGTACGGGACAGCCCAATCAGCCCCAGCATTTT
TRBJ1-5,TRBD1,TRBV5-1,NA,CASSLGTGGNQPQHF,TGCGCCAGCAGCTTGGGGACAGGGGGCAATCAGCCCCAGCATTTT
TRBJ2-5,TRBD1,TRBV5-4,NA,CASSQSPQGEETQYF,TGTGCCAGCAGCCAATCTCCACAGGGGGAAGAGACCCAGTACTTC
TRBJ2-7,TRBD2,TRBV6-2/TRBV6-3,NA,CASSLRTSSYEQYF,TGTGCCAGCAGTTTACGGACTAGTAGCTACGAGCAGTACTTC
TRBJ2-7,TRBD1,TRBV5-6,NA,CASSQGQGIFYEQYF,TGTGCCAGCAGTCAAGGACAGGGCATATTCTACGAGCAGTACTTC
TRBJ1-1,TRBD1,TRBV11-1,NA,CASSPGTVNTEAFF,TGTGCCAGCAGCCCCGGGACAGTGAACACTGAAGCTTTCTTT
TRBJ2-5,TRBD2,TRBV27,NA,CASSRSGGLETQYF,TGTGCCAGCAGTCGTAGCGGGGGGTTAGAGACCCAGTACTTC
TRBJ1-3,TRBD1,TRBV9,NA,CASSVGTGQAGNTIYF,TGTGCCAGCAGCGTAGGGACAGGGCAAGCTGGAAACACCATATATTTT
TRBJ1-1,TRBD1,TRBV5-1,NA,CASRVGQGGTEAFF,TGCGCCAGCAGGGTCGGACAGGGAGGAACTGAAGCTTTCTTT
TRBJ1-1,NA,TRBV3-1/TRBV3-2,NA,CASSQEGRVAFF,TGTGCCAGCAGCCAAGAAGGCAGGGTGGCTTTCTTT
TRBJ2-2,TRBD2,TRBV27,NA,CASSPRTSGGAYGAGELFF,TGTGCCAGCAGTCCCCGGACTAGCGGGGGGGCCTACGGGGCCGGGGAGCTGTTTTTT
TRBJ1-1,NA,TRBV5-8,NA,CASSLVRGAKEKAFF,TGTGCCAGCAGCTTGGTTCGGGGGGCCAAAGAGAAAGCTTTCTTT
TRBJ2-5,NA,TRBV6-5,NA,CASGGAGETQYF,TGTGCCAGCGGGGGGGCTGGAGAGACCCAGTACTTC